This TCR beta chain was captured in a study of blood T cell repertoires in COVID-19. The wider study: COVID-19 samples, acute and convalescent, were from the United States, Italy and Spain.

Germline V gene lookup returns CDR1 SEHNR and CDR2 FQNEAQ (reference sequence). The CDR3 extends over 14 amino acids. Trimming stripped 2 bases from V and 7 bases from J, with 11 bases between. In the original processing: Estimation of nucleated cell counts was performed using reference gene primer amplification. The method was immunoSEQ multiplex PCR; TCRdb's version includes in-frame clones alone and lacks a portion of them. D and trimming come from the DNA, and the V and J calls and clone size come from that table. This sample carries approximately 210,000 clones, about 77% of them seen once, and the ten largest clones take around 16%. Enrollees, about 18 to 95 years old, lived in approximately 25 US areas. Participants' own reports of clinical history determined their cohort assignment.

The chain employs TRBV7-9 and TRBJ2-2; possibly TRBD1 for D (5 bases). The TCR comes from a woman aged 50 to 65 with acute COVID-19. Material: PBMCs or T cells enriched from blood (not recorded which). The CDR3 DNA reads as TGTGCCAGCAGCTTACAGGGTAGGAGCGGGGAGCTGTTTTTT. Its protein product is CASSLQGRSGELFF.